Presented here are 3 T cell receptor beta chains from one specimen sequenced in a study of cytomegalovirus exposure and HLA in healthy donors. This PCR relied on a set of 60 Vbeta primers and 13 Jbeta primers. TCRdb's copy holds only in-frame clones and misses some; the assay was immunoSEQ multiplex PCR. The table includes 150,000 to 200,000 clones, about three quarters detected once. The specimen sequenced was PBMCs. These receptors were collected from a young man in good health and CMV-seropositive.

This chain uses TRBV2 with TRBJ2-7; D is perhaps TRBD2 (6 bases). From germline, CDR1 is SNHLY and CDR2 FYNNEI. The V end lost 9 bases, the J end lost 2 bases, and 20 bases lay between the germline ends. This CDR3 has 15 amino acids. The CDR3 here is CARRGRGAGPYEQYF. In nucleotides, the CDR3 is TGTGCCAGGCGGGGAAGGGGCGCGGGTCCCTACGAGCAGTACTTC.

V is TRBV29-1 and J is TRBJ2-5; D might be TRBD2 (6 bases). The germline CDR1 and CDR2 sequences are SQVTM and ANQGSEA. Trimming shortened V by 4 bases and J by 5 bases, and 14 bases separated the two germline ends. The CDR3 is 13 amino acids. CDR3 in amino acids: CSVGKLARETQYF. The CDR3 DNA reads TGCAGCGTTGGAAAACTAGCCAGGGAGACCCAGTACTTC. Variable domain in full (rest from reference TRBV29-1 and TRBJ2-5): SAVISQKPSRDICQRGTSLTIQCQVDSQVTMMFWYRQQPGQSLTLIATANQGSEATYESGFVIDKFPISRPNLTFSTLTVSNMSPEDSSIYLCSVGKLARETQYFGPGTRLLVL.

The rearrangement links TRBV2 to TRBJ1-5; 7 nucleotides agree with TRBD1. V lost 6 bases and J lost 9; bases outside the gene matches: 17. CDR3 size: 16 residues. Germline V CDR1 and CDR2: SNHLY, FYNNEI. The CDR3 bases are TGTGCCAGCAGCGTTCGACAGGGAGGTAATTTTTCGCCCCAGCATTTT. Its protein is CASSVRQGGNFSPQHF.